A single sample gave rise to the 2 T cell receptor beta chains below, sequenced in a study of cytomegalovirus exposure and HLA in healthy donors (dated by TCRdb to about 2017). The library was made by the immunoSEQ multiplex PCR assay. For the multiplex PCR, a mixture combining 60 forward primers for TCR Vbeta segments and 13 reverse primers for TCR Jbeta segments was used. Held by TCRdb, this immuneACCESS table contains in-frame sequences only and omits some clones. Under half of the omission traces to an unresolved V gene where checked; the cause of the rest is unknown. This sample comprises about 200,000 clones, 75% to 90% of them detected only once. The ten largest clones add up to 2.7% of the sample. Sequencing was done on a sample of PBMCs. All receptors come from a woman aged 40 to 50 in good health and CMV-seronegative.

The chain uses TRBV2 and TRBJ2-5; 9 nucleotides line up with TRBD2. Germline V gene sequence: CDR1 SNHLY, CDR2 FYNNEI. This CDR3 region has 14 residues. V shed 1 base and J 4 bases; nucleotides not matched to a gene: 1. In DNA form, the CDR3 reads TGTGCCAGCAGTGAAGGCGGGAGGGCAGAGACCCAGTACTTC. As protein: CASSEGGRAETQYF.

This clone was seen more than once but under ten times. The rearrangement joins TRBV6-1 to TRBJ2-5; D is possibly TRBD1 (6 bases). CDR1 MNHNS and CDR2 SASEGT come from the germline V gene. V lost 6 bases and J 2 bases, leaving 16 bases between the germline ends. This CDR3 has 15 residues. The CDR3 reads CASSKQGILQETQYF. The CDR3 nucleotides are TGTGCCAGCAGCAAACAGGGTATCCTACAAGAGACCCAGTACTTC.